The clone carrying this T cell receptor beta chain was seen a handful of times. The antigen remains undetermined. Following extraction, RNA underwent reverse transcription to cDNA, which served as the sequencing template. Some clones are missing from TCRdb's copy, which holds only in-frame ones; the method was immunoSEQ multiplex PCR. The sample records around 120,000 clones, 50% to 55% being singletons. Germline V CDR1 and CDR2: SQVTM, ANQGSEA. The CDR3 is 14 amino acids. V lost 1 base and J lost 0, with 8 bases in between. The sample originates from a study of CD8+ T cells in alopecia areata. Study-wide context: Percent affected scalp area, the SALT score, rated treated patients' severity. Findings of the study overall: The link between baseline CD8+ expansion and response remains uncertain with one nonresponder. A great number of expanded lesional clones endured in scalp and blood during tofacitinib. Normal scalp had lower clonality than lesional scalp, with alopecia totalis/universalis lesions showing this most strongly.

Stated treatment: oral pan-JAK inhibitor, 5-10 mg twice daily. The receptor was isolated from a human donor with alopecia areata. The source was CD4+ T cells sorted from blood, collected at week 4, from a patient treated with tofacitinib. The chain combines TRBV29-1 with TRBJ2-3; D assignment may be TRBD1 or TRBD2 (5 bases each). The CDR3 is CSVEGGISTDTQYF. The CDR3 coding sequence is TGCAGCGTTGAAGGGGGGATTAGCACAGATACGCAGTATTTT.